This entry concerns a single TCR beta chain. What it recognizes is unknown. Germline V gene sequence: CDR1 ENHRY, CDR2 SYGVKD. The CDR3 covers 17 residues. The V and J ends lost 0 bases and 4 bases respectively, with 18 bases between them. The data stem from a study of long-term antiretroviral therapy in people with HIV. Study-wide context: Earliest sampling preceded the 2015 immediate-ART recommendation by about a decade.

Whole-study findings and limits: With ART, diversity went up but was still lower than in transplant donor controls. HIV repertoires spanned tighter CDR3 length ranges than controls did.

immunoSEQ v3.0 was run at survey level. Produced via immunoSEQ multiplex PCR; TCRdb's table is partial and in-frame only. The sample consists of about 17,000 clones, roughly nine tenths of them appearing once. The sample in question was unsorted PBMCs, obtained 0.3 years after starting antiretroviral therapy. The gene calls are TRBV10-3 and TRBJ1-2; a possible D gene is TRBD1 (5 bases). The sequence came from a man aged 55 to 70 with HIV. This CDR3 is CAISESPVRRGAYGYTF. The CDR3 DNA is TGTGCCATCAGTGAGTCTCCGGTACGTAGAGGGGCCTATGGCTACACCTTC.